This T cell receptor beta chain came from a study of T cells in Graves' hyperthyroidism and ophthalmopathy. The wider study: The authors collected peripheral blood at initial diagnosis, before any treatment. General study findings and limits: Most clonotypes expanded in thyroid above 0.001 were likewise present in blood.

This clonotype has ten or more counts. Its antigen is still unknown. V was trimmed by 4 bases and J by 7 bases, leaving 10 bases between them. This CDR3 is 12 amino acids long. Across 18 months, stable Graves' hyperthyroidism was marked by no progression to ophthalmopathy. TCR beta CDR3 regions were amplified from RNA transcripts. The primer set for the first-round RT-PCR of the TCR CDR3 was HTBI. From the multiplex PCR reads, TCRdb called clonotypes with MiXCR, one entry per CDR3 protein. The sample yields under 450,000 distinct CDR3 sequences, approximately 14% seen once. This clonotype was obtained from a woman aged 18-29 years with Graves' hyperthyroidism. The gene calls are TRBV12-3 or TRBV12-4 and TRBJ1-1, with D uncertain. Source material: blood. CDR3 nucleotide sequence: TGTGCCAGCAGTTGGCCCCTTGGTGAAGCTTTCTTT. Amino acid sequence: CASSWPLGEAFF.